There are a few counts of the clone carrying this TCR beta chain. The antigen is not known. Compared with germline, one end of the junction differs, possibly owing to a read error. The data were taken from a study of CD8+CD57+ T cells in acquired aplastic anemia. Study-level results: Overlap between patients and controls comprised 25 to 30 CD8+ CDR3 sequences.

The CDR3 is made up of 13 amino acids. Germline V lookup: CDR1 SSHAT, CDR2 FNYEAQ (reference sequence). The sequenced patients had an expansion of CD8+CD57+ cells seen by flow cytometry. Severe acquired aplastic anemia affected all patients. No therapy was given to patients before blood sampling. The TCR beta profiling, which covered VDJ combination and CDR3 sequence, was carried out using genomic DNA as the template. TCRdb passed the reads through MiXCR, listing each CDR3 protein once. The sample consists of 150,000 or so distinct CDR3 sequences, roughly 48% of them appearing once. This TCR derives from a human donor with aplastic anemia. The chain combines TRBV7-7 with TRBJ2-3; 7 bases align to TRBD1. Sequenced: sorted CD4+, CD8+, or CD8+CD57+ T cells (not recorded which) from PBMCs. CDR3 amino acids: CASSLGGSDTQYF. CDR3 DNA sequence: TGTGCTAGCAGCTTAGGGGGCTCAGATACGCAGTATTTT.